The following is a TCR beta chain sequence with its context. Its target is not known. This was a deep-level run. The method was immunoSEQ multiplex PCR; TCRdb's version includes in-frame clones alone and lacks a portion of them. The repertoire holds 2 million to 2.5 million clones, approximately 95% seen once, with 0.39% in the top ten. This specimen belongs to a study of shared clonotypes between healthy human individuals. As for the study in general: Every donor yielded three CD4 naive, three CD4 memory, two CD8 naive and one CD8 memory plate. Whole-study findings and limits: The represented genetic and exposure-history diversity was limited by the small number of donors. Blood was the sole source, and tissue repertoires probably differ.

The V gene's germline CDR1 is SGHNT and CDR2 YYREEE (reference sequence). The CDR3 covers 14 residues. The trim removed 4 bases at V and 6 bases at J, leaving 8 bases unmatched. This chain uses TRBV5-4 with TRBJ2-7, with 9 bases fitting TRBD1. What was sequenced was naive CD4+ T cells from PBMCs. Subset meaning: CD45RA+ positively selected. The clonotype was recovered from a man aged 18 to 35 in good health. Some clones in this sample may be carry-over from other donors' samples. Written as DNA, the CDR3 is TGTGCCAGCAGCGATAGGACAGGGGCCGGCGAGCAGTACTTC. This encodes CASSDRTGAGEQYF.